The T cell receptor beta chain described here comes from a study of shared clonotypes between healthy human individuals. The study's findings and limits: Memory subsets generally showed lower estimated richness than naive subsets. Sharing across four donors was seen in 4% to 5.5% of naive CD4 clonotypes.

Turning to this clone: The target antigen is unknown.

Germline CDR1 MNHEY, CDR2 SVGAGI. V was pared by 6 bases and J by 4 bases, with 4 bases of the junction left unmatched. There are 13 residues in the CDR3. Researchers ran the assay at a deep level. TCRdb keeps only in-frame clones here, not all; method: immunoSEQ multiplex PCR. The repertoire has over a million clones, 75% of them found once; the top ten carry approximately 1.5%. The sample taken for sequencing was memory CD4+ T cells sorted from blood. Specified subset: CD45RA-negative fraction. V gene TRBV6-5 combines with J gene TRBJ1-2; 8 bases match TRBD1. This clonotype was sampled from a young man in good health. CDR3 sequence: CASRRGQVYGYTF. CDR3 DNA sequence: TGTGCCAGCAGAAGGGGACAGGTCTATGGCTACACCTTC.